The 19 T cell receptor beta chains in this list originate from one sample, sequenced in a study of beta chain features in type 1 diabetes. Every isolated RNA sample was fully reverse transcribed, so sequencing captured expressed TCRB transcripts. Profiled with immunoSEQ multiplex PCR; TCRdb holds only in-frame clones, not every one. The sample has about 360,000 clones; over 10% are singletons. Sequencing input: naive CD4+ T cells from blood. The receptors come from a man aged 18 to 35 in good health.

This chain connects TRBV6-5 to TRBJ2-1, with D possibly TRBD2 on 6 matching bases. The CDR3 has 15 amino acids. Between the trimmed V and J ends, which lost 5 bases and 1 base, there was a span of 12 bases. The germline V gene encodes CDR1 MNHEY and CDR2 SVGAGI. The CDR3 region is CASSRSGLSYNEQFF. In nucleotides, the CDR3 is TGTGCCAGCAGTAGGAGCGGGCTATCCTACAATGAGCAGTTCTTC.

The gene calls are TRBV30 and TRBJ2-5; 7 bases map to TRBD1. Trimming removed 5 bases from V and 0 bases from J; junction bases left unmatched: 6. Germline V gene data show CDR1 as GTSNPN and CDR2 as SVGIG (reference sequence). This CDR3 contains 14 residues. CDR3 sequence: CAWGRGTDQETQYF. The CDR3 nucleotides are TGTGCCTGGGGAAGGGGGACAGACCAAGAGACCCAGTACTTC.

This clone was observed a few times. The DNA for the CDR3 is TGTGCCAGCAGCGTAGGTGATAGCGGATACAATGAGCAGTTCTTC. It translates to CASSVGDSGYNEQFF. This sequence joins TRBV9 and TRBJ2-1; perhaps TRBD2 as D (6 bases). Germline V CDR1 and CDR2: SGDLS, YYNGEE. Trimming removed 0 bases from V and 4 bases from J, with 11 bases in between. This CDR3 is 15 amino acids long.

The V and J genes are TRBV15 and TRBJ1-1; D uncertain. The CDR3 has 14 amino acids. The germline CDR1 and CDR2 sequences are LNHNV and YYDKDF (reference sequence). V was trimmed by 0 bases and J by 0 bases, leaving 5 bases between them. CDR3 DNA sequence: TGTGCCACCAGCAGAGATCCAGTGAACACTGAAGCTTTCTTT. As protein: CATSRDPVNTEAFF.

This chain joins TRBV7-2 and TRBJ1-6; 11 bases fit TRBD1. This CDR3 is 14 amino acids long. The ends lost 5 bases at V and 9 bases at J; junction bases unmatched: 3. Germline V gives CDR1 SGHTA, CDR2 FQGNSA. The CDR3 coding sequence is TGTGCCAGCAGCCAGGACAGGGGGCCTTCACCCCTCCACTTT. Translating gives CASSQDRGPSPLHF. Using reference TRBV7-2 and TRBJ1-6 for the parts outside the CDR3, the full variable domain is GAGVSQSPSNKVTEKGKDVELRCDPISGHTALYWYRQSLGQGLEFLIYFQGNSAPDKSGLPSDRFSAERTGGSVSTLTIQRTQQEDSAVYLCASSQDRGPSPLHFGNGTRLTVT.

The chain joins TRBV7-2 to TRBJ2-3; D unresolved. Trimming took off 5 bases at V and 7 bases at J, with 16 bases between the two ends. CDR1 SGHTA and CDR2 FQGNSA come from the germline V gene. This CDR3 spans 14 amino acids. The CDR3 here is CASSLDWSVNTQYF. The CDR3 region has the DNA TGTGCCAGCAGCCTCGACTGGTCTGTAAATACGCAGTATTTT.

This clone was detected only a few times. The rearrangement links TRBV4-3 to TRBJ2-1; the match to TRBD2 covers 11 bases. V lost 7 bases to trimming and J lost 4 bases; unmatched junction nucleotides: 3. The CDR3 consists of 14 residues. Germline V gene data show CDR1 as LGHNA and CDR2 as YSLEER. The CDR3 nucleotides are TGCGCCAGCAACATAGCGGGGGGGTACAATGAGCAGTTCTTC. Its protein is CASNIAGGYNEQFF.

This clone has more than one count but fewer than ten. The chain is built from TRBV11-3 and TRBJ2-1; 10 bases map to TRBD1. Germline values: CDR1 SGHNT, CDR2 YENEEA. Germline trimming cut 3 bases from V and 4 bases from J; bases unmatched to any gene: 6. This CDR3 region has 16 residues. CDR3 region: CASSLDRDRGYNEQFF. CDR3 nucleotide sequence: TGTGCCAGCAGCTTGGACCGGGACAGGGGATACAATGAGCAGTTCTTC.

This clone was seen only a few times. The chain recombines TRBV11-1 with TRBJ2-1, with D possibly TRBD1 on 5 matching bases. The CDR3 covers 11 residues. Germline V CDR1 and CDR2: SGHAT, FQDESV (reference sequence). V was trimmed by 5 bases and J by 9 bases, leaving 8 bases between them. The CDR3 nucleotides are TGTGCCAGCAGCCCAAGGGGTGAGCAGTTCTTC. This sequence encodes CASSPRGEQFF.

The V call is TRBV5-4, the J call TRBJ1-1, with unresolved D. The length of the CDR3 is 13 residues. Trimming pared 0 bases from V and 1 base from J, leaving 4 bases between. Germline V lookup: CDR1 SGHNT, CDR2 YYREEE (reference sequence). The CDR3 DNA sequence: TGTGCCAGCAGCTTGGGCGAGAACACTGAAGCTTTCTTT. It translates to CASSLGENTEAFF. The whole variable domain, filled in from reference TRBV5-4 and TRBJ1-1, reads ETGVTQSPTHLIKTRGQQVTLRCSSQSGHNTVSWYQQALGQGPQFIFQYYREEENGRGNFPPRFSGLQFPNYSSELNVNALELDDSALYLCASSLGENTEAFFGQGTRLTVV.

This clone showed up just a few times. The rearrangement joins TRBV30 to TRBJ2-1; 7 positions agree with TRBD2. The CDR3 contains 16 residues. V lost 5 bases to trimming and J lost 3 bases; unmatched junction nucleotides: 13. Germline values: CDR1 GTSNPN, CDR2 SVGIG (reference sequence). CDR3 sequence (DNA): TGTGCCTGGGTCCCGGCTCGGACTAGGATCTACAATGAGCAGTTCTTC. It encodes CAWVPARTRIYNEQFF.

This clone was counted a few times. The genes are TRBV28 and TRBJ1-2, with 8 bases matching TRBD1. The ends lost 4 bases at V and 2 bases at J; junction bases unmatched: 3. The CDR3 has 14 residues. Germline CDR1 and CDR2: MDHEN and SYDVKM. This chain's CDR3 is CASSSNRGNYGYTF. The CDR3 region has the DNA TGTGCCAGCAGTTCCAACAGGGGGAACTATGGCTACACCTTC.

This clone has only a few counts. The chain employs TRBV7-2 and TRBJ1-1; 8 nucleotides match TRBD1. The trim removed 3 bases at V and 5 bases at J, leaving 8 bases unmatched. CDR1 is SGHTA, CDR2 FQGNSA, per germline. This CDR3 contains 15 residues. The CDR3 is CASSFAGQVGTEAFF. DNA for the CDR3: TGTGCCAGCAGCTTTGCGGGACAGGTTGGGACTGAAGCTTTCTTT.

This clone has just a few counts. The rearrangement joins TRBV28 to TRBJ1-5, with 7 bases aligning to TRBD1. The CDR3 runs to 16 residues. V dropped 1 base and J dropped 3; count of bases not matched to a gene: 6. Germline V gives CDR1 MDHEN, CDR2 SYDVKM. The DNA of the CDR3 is TGTGCCAGCAGTTTATTGCCGACAGGGTCCAATCAGCCCCAGCATTTT. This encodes CASSLLPTGSNQPQHF.

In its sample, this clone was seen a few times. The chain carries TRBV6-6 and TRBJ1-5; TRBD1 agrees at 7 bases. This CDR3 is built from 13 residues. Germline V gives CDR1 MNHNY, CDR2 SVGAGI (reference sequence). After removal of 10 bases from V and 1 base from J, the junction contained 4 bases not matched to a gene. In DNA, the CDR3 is TGTGCCACCACGACAGGGAGCAATCAGCCCCAGCATTTT. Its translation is CATTTGSNQPQHF.

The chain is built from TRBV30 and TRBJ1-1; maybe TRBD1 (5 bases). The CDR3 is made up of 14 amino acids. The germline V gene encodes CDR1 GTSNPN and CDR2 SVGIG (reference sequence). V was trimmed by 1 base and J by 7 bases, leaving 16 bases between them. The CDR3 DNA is TGTGCCTGGAGTGCACGGGGGAGGGGCGGTGAAGCTTTCTTT. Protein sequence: CAWSARGRGGEAFF.

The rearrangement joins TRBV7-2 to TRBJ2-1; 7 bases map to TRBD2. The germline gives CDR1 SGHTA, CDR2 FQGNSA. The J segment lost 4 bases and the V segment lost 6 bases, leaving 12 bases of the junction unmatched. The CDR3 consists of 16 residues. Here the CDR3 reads CASSPGRGGRYNEQFF. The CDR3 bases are TGTGCCAGCAGTCCAGGGAGGGGAGGGAGGTACAATGAGCAGTTCTTC. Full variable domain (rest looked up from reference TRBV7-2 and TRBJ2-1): GAGVSQSPSNKVTEKGKDVELRCDPISGHTALYWYRQSLGQGLEFLIYFQGNSAPDKSGLPSDRFSAERTGGSVSTLTIQRTQQEDSAVYLCASSPGRGGRYNEQFFGPGTRLTVL.

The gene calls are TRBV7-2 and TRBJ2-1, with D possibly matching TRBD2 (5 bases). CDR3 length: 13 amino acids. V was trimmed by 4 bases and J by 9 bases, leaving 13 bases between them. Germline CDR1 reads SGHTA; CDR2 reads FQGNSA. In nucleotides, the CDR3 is TGTGCCAGCAGCTCCGGGATTCATAGTGAGCAGTTCTTC. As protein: CASSSGIHSEQFF.

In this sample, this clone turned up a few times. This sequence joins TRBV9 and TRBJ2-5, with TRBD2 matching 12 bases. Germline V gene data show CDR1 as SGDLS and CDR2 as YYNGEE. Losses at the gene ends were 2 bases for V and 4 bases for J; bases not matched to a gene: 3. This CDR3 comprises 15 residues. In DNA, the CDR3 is TGTGCCAGCAGCGTGACTAGCGGGAGAGGAGAGACCCAGTACTTC. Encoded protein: CASSVTSGRGETQYF. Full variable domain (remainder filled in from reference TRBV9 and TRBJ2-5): DSGVTQTPKHLITATGQRVTLRCSPRSGDLSVYWYQQSLDQGLQFLIQYYNGEERAKGNILERFSAQQFPDLHSELNLSSLELGDSALYFCASSVTSGRGETQYFGPGTRLLVL.